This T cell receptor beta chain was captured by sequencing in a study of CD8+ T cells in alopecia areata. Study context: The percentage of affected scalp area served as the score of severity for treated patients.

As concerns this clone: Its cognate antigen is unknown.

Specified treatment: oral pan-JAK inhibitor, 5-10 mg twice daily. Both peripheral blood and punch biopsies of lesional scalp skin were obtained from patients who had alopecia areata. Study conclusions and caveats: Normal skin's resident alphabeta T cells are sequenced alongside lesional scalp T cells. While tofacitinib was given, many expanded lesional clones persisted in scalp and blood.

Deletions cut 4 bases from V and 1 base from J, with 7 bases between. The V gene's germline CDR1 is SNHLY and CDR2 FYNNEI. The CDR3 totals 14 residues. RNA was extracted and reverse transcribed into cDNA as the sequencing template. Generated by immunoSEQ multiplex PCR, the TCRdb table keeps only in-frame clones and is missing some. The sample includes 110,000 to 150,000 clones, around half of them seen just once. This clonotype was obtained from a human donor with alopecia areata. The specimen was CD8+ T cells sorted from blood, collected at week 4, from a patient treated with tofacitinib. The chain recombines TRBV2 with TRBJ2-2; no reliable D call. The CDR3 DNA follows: TGTGCCAGCAGTGGGCAGGAGAACACCGGGGAGCTGTTTTTT. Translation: CASSGQENTGELFF.